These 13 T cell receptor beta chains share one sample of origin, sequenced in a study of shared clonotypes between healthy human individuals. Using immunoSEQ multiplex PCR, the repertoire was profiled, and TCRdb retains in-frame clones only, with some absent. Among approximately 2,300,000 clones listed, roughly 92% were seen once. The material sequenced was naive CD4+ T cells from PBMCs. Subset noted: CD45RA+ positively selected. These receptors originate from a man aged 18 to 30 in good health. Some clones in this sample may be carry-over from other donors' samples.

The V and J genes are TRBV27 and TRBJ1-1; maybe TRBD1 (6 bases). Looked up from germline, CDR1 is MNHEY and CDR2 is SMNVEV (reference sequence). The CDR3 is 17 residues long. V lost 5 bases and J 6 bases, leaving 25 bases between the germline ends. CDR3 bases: TGTGCCAGCAGTCGGGGGAGGGGGGGACTCCCAAGGTCTGAAGCTTTCTTT. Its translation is CASSRGRGGLPRSEAFF.

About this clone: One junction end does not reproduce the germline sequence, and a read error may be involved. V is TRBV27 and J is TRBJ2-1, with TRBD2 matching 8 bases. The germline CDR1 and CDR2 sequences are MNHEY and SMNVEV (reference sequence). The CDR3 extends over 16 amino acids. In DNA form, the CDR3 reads TGTGCCAGCAGTTTAAGATTGACTAGCGCCTATAATGAGCAGTTCTTC. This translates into CASSLRLTSAYNEQFF.

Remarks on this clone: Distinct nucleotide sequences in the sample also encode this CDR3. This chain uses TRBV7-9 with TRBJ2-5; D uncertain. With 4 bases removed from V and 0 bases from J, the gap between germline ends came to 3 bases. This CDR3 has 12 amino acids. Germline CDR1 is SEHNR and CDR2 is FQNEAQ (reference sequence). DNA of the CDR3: TGTGCCAGCAGCTCGAACCAAGAGACCCAGTACTTC. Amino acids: CASSSNQETQYF.

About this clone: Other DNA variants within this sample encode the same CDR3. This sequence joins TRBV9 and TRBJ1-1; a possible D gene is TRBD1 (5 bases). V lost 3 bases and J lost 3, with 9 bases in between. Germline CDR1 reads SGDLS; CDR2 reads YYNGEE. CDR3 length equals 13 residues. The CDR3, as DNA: TGTGCCAGCAGCGCCAGGGTTGACACTGAAGCTTTCTTT. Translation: CASSARVDTEAFF.

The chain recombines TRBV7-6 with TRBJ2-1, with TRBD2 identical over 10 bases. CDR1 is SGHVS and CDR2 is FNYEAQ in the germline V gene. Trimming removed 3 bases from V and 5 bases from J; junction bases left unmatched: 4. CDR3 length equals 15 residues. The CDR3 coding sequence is TGTGCCAGCAGCTTCGGGCTAGCGGGAGACAATGAGCAGTTCTTC. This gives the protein CASSFGLAGDNEQFF.

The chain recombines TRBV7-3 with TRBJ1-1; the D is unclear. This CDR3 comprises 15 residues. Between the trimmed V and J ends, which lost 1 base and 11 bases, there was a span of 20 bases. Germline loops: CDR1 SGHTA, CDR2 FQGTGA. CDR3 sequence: CASSLSAGDPSGAFF. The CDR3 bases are TGTGCCAGCAGCTTAAGCGCCGGCGACCCGAGCGGTGCTTTCTTT.

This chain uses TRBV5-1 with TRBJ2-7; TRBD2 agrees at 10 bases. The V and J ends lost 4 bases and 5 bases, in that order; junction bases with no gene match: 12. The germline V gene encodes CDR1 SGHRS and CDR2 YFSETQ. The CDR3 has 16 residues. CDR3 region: CASSRSGRALDNEQYF. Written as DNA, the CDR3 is TGCGCCAGCAGCAGAAGCGGGAGGGCCCTAGATAACGAGCAGTACTTC.

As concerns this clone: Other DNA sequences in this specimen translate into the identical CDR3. This CDR3 reads CASSLGRLYGYTF. CDR3 DNA sequence: TGCGCCAGCAGCCTAGGCCGGCTCTATGGCTACACCTTC. The V call is TRBV5-1, the J call TRBJ1-2, with D unresolved. The germline gives CDR1 SGHRS, CDR2 YFSETQ. The CDR3 runs to 13 residues. V was pared by 4 bases and J by 4 bases, with 11 bases between.

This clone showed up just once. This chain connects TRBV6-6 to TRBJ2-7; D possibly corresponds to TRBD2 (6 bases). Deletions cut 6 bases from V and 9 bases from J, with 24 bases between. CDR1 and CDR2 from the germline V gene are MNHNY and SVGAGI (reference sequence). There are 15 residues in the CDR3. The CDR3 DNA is TGTGCCAGCAGCCTCGGGGGAGCCGGGAGTGTGGGGCAGTACTTC. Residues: CASSLGGAGSVGQYF.

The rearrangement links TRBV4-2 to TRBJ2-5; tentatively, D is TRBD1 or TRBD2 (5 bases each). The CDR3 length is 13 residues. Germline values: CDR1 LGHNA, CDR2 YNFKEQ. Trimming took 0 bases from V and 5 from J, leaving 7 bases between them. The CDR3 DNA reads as TGTGCCAGCAGCCAAGACAGGGACGAGACCCAGTACTTC. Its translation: CASSQDRDETQYF.

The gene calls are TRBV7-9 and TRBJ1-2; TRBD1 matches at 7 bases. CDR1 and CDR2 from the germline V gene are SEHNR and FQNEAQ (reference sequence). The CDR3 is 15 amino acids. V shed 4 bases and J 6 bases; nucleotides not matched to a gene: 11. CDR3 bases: TGTGCCAGCAGCTATCGACAAGGGGGCGTAGATGGCTACACCTTC. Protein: CASSYRQGGVDGYTF.

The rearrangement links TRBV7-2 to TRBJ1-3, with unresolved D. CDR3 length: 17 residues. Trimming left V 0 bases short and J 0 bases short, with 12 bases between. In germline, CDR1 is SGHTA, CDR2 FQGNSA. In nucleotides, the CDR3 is TGTGCCAGCAGCTTAGCTCTTCTATGGGACTCTGGAAACACCATATATTTT. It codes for CASSLALLWDSGNTIYF.

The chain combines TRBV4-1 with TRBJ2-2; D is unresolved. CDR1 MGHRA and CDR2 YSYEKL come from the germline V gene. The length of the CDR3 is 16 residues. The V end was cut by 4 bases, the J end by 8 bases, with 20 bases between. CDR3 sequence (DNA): TGCGCCAGCAGCCTTGAGAACGTCCCAATCACAGGGGAGCTGTTTTTT. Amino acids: CASSLENVPITGELFF.